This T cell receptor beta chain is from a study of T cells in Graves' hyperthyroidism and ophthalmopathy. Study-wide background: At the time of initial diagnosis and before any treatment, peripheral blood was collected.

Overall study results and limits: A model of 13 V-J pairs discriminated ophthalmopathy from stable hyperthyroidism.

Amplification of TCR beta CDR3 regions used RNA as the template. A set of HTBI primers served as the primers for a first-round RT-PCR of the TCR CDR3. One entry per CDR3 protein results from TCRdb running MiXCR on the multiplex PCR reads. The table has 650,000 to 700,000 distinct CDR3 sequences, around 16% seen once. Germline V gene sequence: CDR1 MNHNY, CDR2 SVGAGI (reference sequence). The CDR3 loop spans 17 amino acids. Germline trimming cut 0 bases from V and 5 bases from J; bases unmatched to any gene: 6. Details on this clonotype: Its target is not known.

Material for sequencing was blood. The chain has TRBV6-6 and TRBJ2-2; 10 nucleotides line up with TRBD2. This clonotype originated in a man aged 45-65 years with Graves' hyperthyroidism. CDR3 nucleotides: TGTGCCAGCAGTTACTCCTCTAGCGGGAGTTATACCGGGGAGCTGTTTTTT. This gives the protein CASSYSSSGSYTGELFF.